This is a list of T cell receptor beta chains from one sample in a study of cytomegalovirus exposure and HLA in healthy donors. Here immunoSEQ multiplex PCR was the method, and the copy in TCRdb shows in-frame clones only, minus some. The repertoire holds some 160,000 clones, around 84% seen once, with 3% to 3.5% in the top ten. The source material was PBMCs. The receptors derive from a woman in her thirties or forties in good health and CMV-seronegative. The CDR3 runs from the conserved cysteine through the conserved F or W. Each record gives: clone size, J gene, V gene, D gene, CDR3 DNA, CDR3 protein. The D gene is left open where the match is weak. The size of a clone is reported for some rows only, either as once, few or many, or as a class for expanded clones.

>once|TRBJ2-7|TRBV11-2|NA
TGTGCCAGCAGCTTCCAGGGCGTGAGCTCCTACGAGCAGTACTTC
CASSFQGVSSYEQYF
>NA|TRBJ2-3|TRBV5-1|TRBD2
TGCGCCGGGGCTAGCGGGGGAGATGGAGATACGCAGTATTTT
CAGASGGDGDTQYF
>NA|TRBJ1-3|TRBV7-9|NA
TGTGCCAGCAGCTTAACAGCGGGGGGAAACACCATATATTTT
CASSLTAGGNTIYF
>NA|TRBJ1-5|TRBV6-4|TRBD1
TGTGCCAGCAAAGACAGGGATGGGAGCAATCAGCCCCAGCATTTT
CASKDRDGSNQPQHF
>NA|TRBJ2-3|TRBV10-2|TRBD2
TGCGCCAGCGGCACAACTAGCGGGGGGAGAGATACGCAGTATTTT
CASGTTSGGRDTQYF
>NA|TRBJ2-7|TRBV15|TRBD1
TGTGCCACCAGCGGAACCTACGCGGGACAGGAAAAGGACGAGCAGTACTTC
CATSGTYAGQEKDEQYF
>NA|TRBJ2-7|TRBV14|NA
TGTGCCAGCAGCCCGTACAGGGGGGGCTACGAGCAGTACTTC
CASSPYRGGYEQYF
>NA|TRBJ2-5|TRBV29-1|TRBD2
TGCAGCGTTGAATCGCGGGGGGCCGGGTCGAAGACCCAGTACTTC
CSVESRGAGSKTQYF
>NA|TRBJ2-2|TRBV7-9|TRBD1
TGTTCCAGCAGCTCCGACAGGGCGGGCGGCACCGGGGAGCTGTTTTTT
CSSSSDRAGGTGELFF
>NA|TRBJ1-5|TRBV21-1|NA
TGTGCCAGCAGCAAAGTGCGCCCGCGCGATCAGCCCCAGCATTTT
CASSKVRPRDQPQHF
>NA|TRBJ1-2|TRBV5-1|NA
TGCGCCAGCAGCTTGGCTGGCAGCGGCAGCTATGGCTACACCTTC
CASSLAGSGSYGYTF
>NA|TRBJ2-3|TRBV4-2|TRBD2
TGTGCCAGCAGCCAAGCGGCTAGCGGGATGAGCACAGATACGCAGTATTTT
CASSQAASGMSTDTQYF
>NA|TRBJ1-1|TRBV7-3|NA
TGTGCCAGCAGCAAGGGAGTAAACACTGAAGCTTTCTTT
CASSKGVNTEAFF
>NA|TRBJ1-6|TRBV6-6|TRBD1
TGTGCCAGCAGACGGACAGGGGTTTATTCACCCCTCCACTTT
CASRRTGVYSPLHF
>NA|TRBJ1-3|TRBV6-1|TRBD1
TGTGCCAGCAGTGGGGGGACAGCTTACTCTGGAAACACCATATATTTT
CASSGGTAYSGNTIYF
>NA|TRBJ1-1|TRBV6-1|NA
TGTGCCAGCAGCCCAATGAACACTGAAGCTTTCTTT
CASSPMNTEAFF
>NA|TRBJ2-7|TRBV6-1|NA
TGTGCCAGCACCGGTAATGGCTACGAGCAGTACTTC
CASTGNGYEQYF
>NA|TRBJ2-4|TRBV6-1|NA
TGTGCCATAACCCTCCGGCCAGGGGCCAAAAACATTCAGTACTTC
CAITLRPGAKNIQYF
>NA|TRBJ1-6|TRBV7-8|NA
TGTGCCAGCAGCTTAGACCGAGGGAACTCACCCCTCCACTTT
CASSLDRGNSPLHF
>NA|TRBJ2-7|TRBV6-1|NA
TGTGCCAGCAGTGTTATGGGGACAAGAGACGAGCAGTACTTC
CASSVMGTRDEQYF
>once|TRBJ1-4|TRBV15|NA
TGTGCCACCAGCAGAGAAAACAGGGCGGGTGAAAAACTGTTTTTT
CATSRENRAGEKLFF
>few|TRBJ2-3|TRBV10-2|TRBD1
TGCGCCAGTGATCAGTTGAGGGGACAGAAACAGTATTTT
CASDQLRGQKQYF
>NA|TRBJ2-3|TRBV5-1|NA
TGCGCCAGCAGCTTGGGACAGCTAGACGCAGATACGCAGTATTTT
CASSLGQLDADTQYF
>NA|TRBJ1-1|TRBV10-3|NA
TGTGCCATCAGTGAGCCCCCAATGAACACTGAAGCTTTCTTT
CAISEPPMNTEAFF
>once|TRBJ1-2|TRBV5-6|TRBD1
TGTGCCAGCAGCCGTGGACAGGCTGGCTACACCTTC
CASSRGQAGYTF
>NA|TRBJ1-5|TRBV5-4|TRBD1
TGTGCCAGCAGCTTACGTCAGGGGGCAATCAATCAGCCCCAGCATTTT
CASSLRQGAINQPQHF
>once|TRBJ1-4|TRBV5-5|NA
TGTGCCAGCAGCTTGGTTCCGGGGGTAGGCTCTAATGAAAAACTGTTTTTT
CASSLVPGVGSNEKLFF
>once|TRBJ1-6|TRBV18|NA
TGTGCCAGCTCACCAAGAGGACAGTTTGCAAATTCACCCCTCCACTTT
CASSPRGQFANSPLHF